The 2 T cell receptor beta chains in this list originate from one sample, sequenced in a study of blood T cell repertoires in COVID-19. The repertoire was sequenced with immunoSEQ multiplex PCR; TCRdb's copy has only in-frame clones and lacks some. This table has some 140,000 clones, 79% appearing once. The sequenced sample was peripheral blood. Receptors were obtained from a man aged 60 to 75 with acute or convalescent COVID-19.

In this sample, this clone turned up a few times. The chain uses TRBV25-1 and TRBJ1-2; D not resolved. Trimming stripped 3 bases from V and 3 bases from J, with 14 bases between. This CDR3 is 15 amino acids long. From germline, CDR1 is MGHDK and CDR2 SYGVNS. The CDR3 is CASSDTDTNYYGYTF. The CDR3 nucleotides are TGTGCCAGCAGTGATACCGACACGAACTACTATGGCTACACCTTC.

This clone is a singleton in its sample. The CDR3 bases are TGCGCCAGCAGCGTGGGGACTAGCGGGAGTTTTAGCGGGGAGCTGTTTTTT. Protein sequence: CASSVGTSGSFSGELFF. J is TRBJ2-2 and V is TRBV5-1; the match to TRBD2 covers 14 bases. The CDR3 totals 17 residues. Trimming at V came to 4 bases and at J to 7 bases, leaving 9 bases not matched to a gene. The germline CDR1 and CDR2 sequences are SGHRS and YFSETQ.